The entry that follows covers one T cell receptor beta chain sequence. Its antigen is not known. This entry belongs to a study of T cell responses to AZD1222 COVID-19 vaccine. The study's findings and limits: When two AZD1222 doses had been given, Spike-specific TCR breadth and depth rose. Clonal diversity may have been underestimated in mostly white British donors. Just a handful of people given AZD1222 tested seropositive at baseline.

The repertoire was sequenced with immunoSEQ multiplex PCR; TCRdb's copy has only in-frame clones and lacks some. Of approximately 90,000 clones in the sample, about 88% were seen once. This CDR3 spans 14 amino acids. The junction had 12 bases not matched to a gene; V was cut back by 10 bases and J by 5 bases. Germline lookup yields CDR1 MDHEN and CDR2 SYDVKM. The sequence was obtained from an adult in good health. The sample was peripheral blood, taken on day 0 of AZD1222 vaccination. V gene TRBV28 combines with J gene TRBJ2-7, with TRBD2 matching over 9 bases. The CDR3 sequence: CATGTGGRVHEQYF. The CDR3, as DNA: TGTGCCACGGGAACGGGCGGGAGGGTCCACGAGCAGTACTTC.